This TCR beta chain was captured in a study of T-cell memory formation after mild COVID-19. This CDR3 contains 16 residues. The ends were cut back, 3 bases at V and 0 bases at J, with 13 bases in the middle. Germline CDR1 reads SGHRS; CDR2 reads YFSETQ. This clonotype has a handful of counts. Using its own MiXCR run on the 5' RACE reads, TCRdb lists one record per CDR3 protein. The sample records under 400,000 distinct CDR3 sequences, around 27% being singletons. The V call is TRBV5-1, the J call TRBJ2-1, with a tentative D call TRBD1 (6 bases). The receptor comes from an adult woman who had mild COVID-19 (a few samples of this study predate the infection). Cell type and time point are not known. Sequencing was done on a sample of PBMCs or a T cell subset sorted from them (not recorded which). The CDR3 DNA sequence: TGCGCCAGCAGCTCCACAGGGAAGAGCTCCTACAATGAGCAGTTCTTC. It specifies CASSSTGKSSYNEQFF. The full variable domain, completed using reference TRBV5-1 and TRBJ2-1, is KAGVTQTPRYLIKTRGQQVTLSCSPISGHRSVSWYQQTPGQGLQFLFEYFSETQRNKGNFPGRFSGRQFSNSRSEMNVSTLELGDSALYLCASSSTGKSSYNEQFFGPGTRLTVL.